The entry below gives a single T cell receptor beta chain sequence along with its context. The antigen is not known. The sample comes from a study of shared clonotypes between healthy human individuals. Study-wide background: The people who gave samples were two women and three men aged 18 to 49.

General observations from the study: The sole specimen, blood, was sampled, and tissue repertoires likely differ.

Sequencing was performed with immunoSEQ multiplex PCR; in TCRdb, only in-frame clones are kept and a portion is missing. The sample lists about 490,000 clones, about three quarters seen once, with 10% to 15% in the top ten. J lost 9 bases, V lost 4 bases, and 8 bases had no gene match. The CDR3 runs 13 residues. In germline, CDR1 is SNHLY, CDR2 FYNNEI. The receptor's source is a woman in her forties in good health. Some clones in this sample may be carry-over from other donors' samples. Sequencing was done on a sample of PBMCs. The chain has TRBV2 and TRBJ2-5; 7 positions match TRBD2. CDR3 bases: TGTGCCAGCAGTGCGTCGGGGACTATGGCCCAGTACTTC. Protein: CASSASGTMAQYF.